This T cell receptor beta chain was captured in a study of OX40 agonist ivuxolimab in advanced cancers. Study-level background: Patients were infused with ivuxolimab every 2 weeks at 0.01 to 10 mg/kg.

A note on this clone: The target antigen is unknown.

Study outcomes and limitations: Blood T cells, both CD4+ and CD8+, expanded clonally by week 6 at 0.1 to 3.0 mg/kg.

It was autoimmune disease history or systemic immunosuppression that excluded patients. Here immunoSEQ multiplex PCR was the method, and the copy in TCRdb shows in-frame clones only, minus some. The sample consists of around 77,000 clones, over 85% of them appearing once. This TCR came from an adult with an advanced solid tumor such as melanoma, head and neck, liver or kidney cancer. The sample in question was CD4+ or CD8+ T cells sorted from blood, obtained in a trial of the OX40 agonist ivuxolimab.

CDR3 DNA: TGTGCCAGCAGCGTAGCGGGAGGGGTGGAGGAGACCCAGTACTTC. Protein: CASSVAGGVEETQYF. The chain joins TRBV11-3 to TRBJ2-5; 11 bases fit TRBD2. With V trimmed by 5 bases and J by 5 bases, 7 bases remained unmatched. Germline CDR1 is SGHNT and CDR2 is YENEEA. The CDR3 is 15 amino acids.